The 20 T cell receptor beta chains below were found in one sample sequenced in a study of patients and donors after allogeneic stem cell transplantation. In TCRdb, the RT-PCR reads were re-called with MiXCR into one record per CDR3 protein. The table shows over 400,000 distinct CDR3 sequences, with more than 15% occurring only once. The source material was blood, either unsorted or a sorted T cell fraction (not recorded which). These receptors all come from a human donor who was either an allogeneic HSCT recipient or a stem cell or donor lymphocyte infusion donor (not recorded which). It is not recorded whose cells these are; they may come from a transplant donor.

V gene TRBV2 combines with J gene TRBJ2-5, with TRBD2 identical over 7 bases. With V trimmed by 4 bases and J by 5 bases, 7 bases remained unmatched. The CDR3 is made up of 14 amino acids. Germline V gene data show CDR1 as SNHLY and CDR2 as FYNNEI. CDR3 coding DNA: TGTGCCAGCAGTGTAGGCTCCGGGGGGGAGACCCAGTACTTC. It translates to CASSVGSGGETQYF.

The genes are TRBV20-1 and TRBJ2-1; 9 positions agree with TRBD2. V lost 0 bases, J lost 5 bases, and 5 bases stayed unmatched. The CDR3 loop spans 15 amino acids. Germline V gene lookup returns CDR1 DFQATT and CDR2 SNEGSKA (reference sequence). Here the CDR3 reads CSARDASGANNEQFF. CDR3 DNA: TGCAGTGCTAGAGATGCTAGCGGGGCCAACAATGAGCAGTTCTTC.

J is TRBJ1-1 and V is TRBV20-1; D remains unclear. Germline V gene sequence: CDR1 DFQATT, CDR2 SNEGSKA (reference sequence). The V gene lost 3 bases and the J gene lost 0 bases, with 11 bases spanning the gap. CDR3 length equals 14 residues. The CDR3 here is CSASRDPMNTEAFF. CDR3 nucleotide sequence: TGCAGTGCTAGCCGAGACCCCATGAACACTGAAGCTTTCTTT.

This clonotype was seen more than once but under ten times. V usage is TRBV7-8 and J usage is TRBJ1-5; 7 bases match TRBD1. V lost 5 bases, J lost 7 bases, and 8 bases stayed unmatched. Per germline, CDR1 SGHVS and CDR2 FQNEAQ. The CDR3 loop spans 14 amino acids. The CDR3 region has the DNA TGTGCCAGCAGCCTAACAGGGGTACGGCAGCCCCAGCATTTT. Protein: CASSLTGVRQPQHF. Full variable domain (outside the CDR3, taken from reference TRBV7-8 and TRBJ1-5): GAGVSQSPRYKVAKRGQDVALRCDPISGHVSLFWYQQALGQGPEFLTYFQNEAQLDKSGLPSDRFFAERPEGSVSTLKIQRTQQEDSAVYLCASSLTGVRQPQHFGDGTRLSIL.

CDR3 in DNA: TGTGCCAGCTCACCGTCCGGAGGGCCCACTGAAGCTTTCTTT. Translated: CASSPSGGPTEAFF. This chain connects TRBV18 to TRBJ1-1; the D is unclear. The germline V gene has CDR1 KGHSH and CDR2 LQKENI. V was pared by 3 bases and J by 4 bases, with 12 bases between. The CDR3 runs 14 residues.

This clonotype was detected ten times or more. The genes are TRBV20-1 and TRBJ2-7, with TRBD1 matching 9 bases. CDR3 length: 13 residues. Germline V gene lookup returns CDR1 DFQATT and CDR2 SNEGSKA (reference sequence). J gave up 4 bases and V 6 bases, and 7 bases lay outside the gene matches. CDR3 sequence: CSALVQGAYEQYF. The DNA for the CDR3 is TGCAGTGCCTTGGTACAGGGGGCTTACGAGCAGTACTTC.

The gene calls are TRBV2 and TRBJ2-1, with 9 positions matching TRBD1. CDR1 and CDR2 (germline): SNHLY, FYNNEI. CDR3 size: 15 residues. V shed 6 bases, J shed 1 base, and the junction held 4 bases outside the gene matches. The CDR3 DNA is TGTGCCAGCAGGACGGACAGGGGATCCTACAATGAGCAGTTCTTC. Translated, it gives CASRTDRGSYNEQFF.

This clonotype was seen only a few times. This chain joins TRBV9 and TRBJ2-2; D perhaps matches TRBD2 (6 bases). Per the germline V gene, CDR1 is SGDLS and CDR2 is YYNGEE. The CDR3 covers 15 residues. The V end was cut by 1 base, the J end by 3 bases, with 10 bases between. The CDR3 DNA reads TGTGCCAGCAGCGTAACGGGCGGGGACACCGGGGAGCTGTTTTTT. Its protein is CASSVTGGDTGELFF.

V and J are TRBV5-1 and TRBJ1-1; D not resolved. Trimming cost V 4 bases and J 3 bases, with 19 bases left between them. CDR1 SGHRS and CDR2 YFSETQ come from the germline V gene. The CDR3 runs 16 residues. CDR3 DNA sequence: TGCGCCAGCAGCCGTCCAAGCCCCGGAGTGGACACTGAAGCTTTCTTT. It is translated as CASSRPSPGVDTEAFF.

A few counts support this clonotype. The chain has TRBV7-6 and TRBJ1-1; a possible D gene is TRBD1 (6 bases). V gave up 1 base and J gave up 1 base, with 13 bases separating them. Germline CDR1 SGHVS, CDR2 FNYEAQ. The CDR3 is 16 residues long. The CDR3 sequence is CASSLGFGTKNTEAFF. CDR3 DNA: TGTGCCAGCAGCTTAGGTTTTGGGACAAAGAACACTGAAGCTTTCTTT.

V and J are TRBV3-1 and TRBJ1-1; 7 nucleotides line up with TRBD1. The J segment lost 0 bases and the V segment lost 3 bases, leaving 10 bases of the junction unmatched. This CDR3 has 17 residues. Per the germline V gene, CDR1 is LGHDT and CDR2 is YNNKEL (reference sequence). In DNA form, the CDR3 reads TGTGCCAGCAGCCATGTTCCGGGACAGATCATGAACACTGAAGCTTTCTTT. Residues: CASSHVPGQIMNTEAFF.

The CDR3 DNA reads TGTGCCAGCAGTATGAGTTCGGCGGGAGCCTACGAGCAGTACTTC. Translating it yields CASSMSSAGAYEQYF. This chain links TRBV3-1 with TRBJ2-7; TRBD2 matches at 7 bases. Germline values: CDR1 LGHDT, CDR2 YNNKEL (reference sequence). The CDR3 contains 15 residues. J was trimmed by 2 bases and V by 6 bases; bases with no gene match: 10.

The V gene is TRBV2, the J gene TRBJ1-3; weak D call: TRBD1 (6 bases). The CDR3 contains 18 residues. The germline gives CDR1 SNHLY, CDR2 FYNNEI. Trimming pared 2 bases from V and 0 bases from J, leaving 17 bases between. The CDR3 region has the DNA TGTGCCAGCAGTGAATTTTTGAGGGACAAACCCTCTGGAAACACCATATATTTT. It codes for CASSEFLRDKPSGNTIYF.

This clonotype was observed a handful of times. This chain uses TRBV29-1 with TRBJ2-1; unclear D gene. CDR1 is SQVTM, CDR2 ANQGSEA, per germline. The V and J ends lost 1 base and 6 bases respectively, with 13 bases between them. The CDR3 length is 14 residues. The CDR3 protein is CSVEGPVTSNEQFF. The CDR3, as DNA: TGCAGCGTTGAAGGGCCGGTTACGAGCAATGAGCAGTTCTTC.

This clonotype was detected many times. This chain uses TRBV12-3 or TRBV12-4 with TRBJ1-2, with 7 bases fitting TRBD1. The junction had 9 bases not matched to a gene; V was cut back by 7 bases and J by 7 bases. The CDR3 is 13 amino acids. The CDR3 coding sequence is TGTGCCAGCACCCAAAGACAGGGATCTGGCTACACCTTC. Protein: CASTQRQGSGYTF.

The CDR3 sequence is CASTTPSDQLITDTQYF. The CDR3 nucleotides are TGTGCCAGCACTACCCCGTCGGACCAATTAATCACAGATACGCAGTATTTT. V gene TRBV2 combines with J gene TRBJ2-3; D is uncertain. The ends were cut back, 7 bases at V and 2 bases at J, with 22 bases in the middle. CDR1 SNHLY and CDR2 FYNNEI come from the germline V gene. This CDR3 region has 17 residues.

This clonotype was seen ten or more times. This chain uses TRBV7-7 with TRBJ2-5; unclear D gene. The CDR3 loop spans 13 amino acids. Germline V lookup: CDR1 SSHAT, CDR2 FNYEAQ (reference sequence). The V end was cut by 6 bases, the J end by 1 base, with 9 bases between. CDR3 DNA: TGTGCCAGCAGGGCAGGCGTCCAAGAGACCCAGTACTTC. Protein sequence: CASRAGVQETQYF.

This clonotype was observed a few times. The chain is built from TRBV27 and TRBJ2-3; TRBD1 might be the D (5 bases). The V end lost 6 bases, the J end lost 4 bases, and 14 bases lay between the germline ends. Per germline, CDR1 MNHEY and CDR2 SMNVEV (reference sequence). This CDR3 region has 14 residues. The CDR3 sequence is CASRNRSRSDTQYF. The CDR3 DNA reads as TGTGCCAGCAGGAACAGGTCGAGGTCAGATACGCAGTATTTT.

The genes are TRBV20-1 and TRBJ2-1; 11 nucleotides match TRBD2. V shed 0 bases and J 9 bases; nucleotides not matched to a gene: 7. Germline V lookup: CDR1 DFQATT, CDR2 SNEGSKA (reference sequence). CDR3 length equals 15 residues. The CDR3: CSARDLAGGGGEQFF. CDR3 nucleotides: TGCAGTGCTAGAGATCTAGCGGGAGGAGGAGGTGAGCAGTTCTTC.

This clonotype appeared a few times. The V call is TRBV20-1, the J call TRBJ2-2; a weak D match, TRBD2 (6 bases). The CDR3 extends over 15 amino acids. V lost 3 bases and J 5 bases, leaving 16 bases between the germline ends. Germline CDR1 is DFQATT and CDR2 is SNEGSKA (reference sequence). The CDR3 region is CSARPDGRRTGELFF. The CDR3 DNA follows: TGCAGTGCTAGGCCTGACGGGAGAAGGACCGGGGAGCTGTTTTTT.